This T cell receptor (beta chain) is from a study of regulatory T cells in long-lasting Graves disease (TCRdb year 2021). Turning to the overall study: Patients with newly diagnosed Graves' disease had been on antithyroid drugs for under 3 months. This study used TCR sequencing and RNA sequencing of peripheral blood to compare persistent Graves' disease patients against newly diagnosed Graves' disease patients. The study took place in China and was registered as a clinical trial. A total of around 35 samples underwent TCR sequencing, from about 13 patients with persistent Graves' disease and roughly 20 patients with newly diagnosed Graves' disease. What the authors observed across the whole study: The authors acknowledged the small sample size as a limitation that may reduce accuracy. Persistent patients shared more public clonotypes among themselves (around 3,000) than newly diagnosed patients did (over 900). Sequencing and analysis were restricted to the TCR beta chain. TRBV28, TRBJ1-2 and TRBJ2-5 were preferentially used in persistent disease, while TRBV20-1 and TRBJ2-1 were favored in newly diagnosed disease. Compared with newly diagnosed patients, persistent Graves' disease patients had lower TCR Shannon entropy and fewer highly expanded clones, which suggests clonal expansion. Peripheral blood alone was examined, since thyroid tissue, which constituted the primary lesion, could not be accessed.

Trimming at the junction amounts to 3 bases on V and 4 bases on J, and the germline ends lie 12 bases apart. The germline V gene encodes CDR1 SEHNR and CDR2 FQNEAQ (reference sequence). Its CDR3 holds 14 amino acids, cysteine through phenylalanine. The kept DNA is CDR3 alone, 42 bases in frame from the first base. Reading the label with the study, this specimen's time point is: newly diagnosed GD, antithyroid drugs for less than 3 months. For both TCR sequencing and RNA sequencing, RNA was extracted from PBMCs using TRIzol. Graves' disease was diagnosed according to American Thyroid Association guidelines. Patients for the study were recruited at an endocrinology department in Xi'an, China. From each patient, approximately 10 milliliters of peripheral blood was collected into an EDTA anticoagulant tube. PBMCs were isolated by Ficoll Paque Plus density gradient separation without further T cell sorting. An Agilent 2100 Bioanalyzer and agarose gel were used to check RNA quality, while a NanoDrop 2000 measured RNA concentration.

Libraries came from multiplex PCR. Data came from an Illumina HiSeq 4000. To build TCR beta libraries, CDR3 regions were amplified by Arm-PCR using iRepertoire HTBI primers. Before sequencing, the PCR products went through gel purification. Per the source publication's procedure: Gene usage analysis of CDR3 amino acid clonotypes relied on the 60 to 65 TRBV and about 13 TRBJ segments identified across samples. COPE and FqMerger were used to merge the filtered high-quality paired reads into contigs. BLAST was used to align contigs to IMGT TRBV, TRBD and TRBJ reference genes, and CDR3 was defined according to IMGT. Any clonotype with a frequency above 0.1% was classified as a highly expanded clone. Shannon entropy was used to measure repertoire diversity, and the Gini coefficient was used to measure V-J evenness. Public clonotypes were defined as clonotypes shared by more than one individual. TCRdb trimmed public reads at Q25 via fastp, called clones via MiXCR and kept in-frame beta chains. When rows share a CDR3 protein, they turn into one entry using the most common DNA and genes. Clone size and V and J calls follow TCRdb, not the original study. This sample has over 500,000 distinct CDR3 sequences in its table, and about 15% of those were observed once. The ten largest account for around 12% of the sample.

Points on this clonotype: The antigen it binds to is not known. One base away there is no much larger clone; base qualities are not given.

This sample was shared with a second study, whose subject was T cells in Graves' hyperthyroidism and ophthalmopathy. As the second publication notes: A patient counted as having stable Graves' hyperthyroidism if no progression to ophthalmopathy occurred over 18 months of follow-up. Hyperthyroidism patients were newly diagnosed, with disease duration under 2 months, and aged 18 to 65 years. Any patient with an uncontrolled infection, another autoimmune disease, pregnancy or lactation was excluded. Clinical symptoms, serum thyroxine and TRAb, thyroid ultrasound, and orbital computed tomography formed the basis for the diagnoses. A first-round RT-PCR of the TCR CDR3 used the HTBI primer set with the Qiagen OneStep RT-PCR kit. Blood samples also contained most of the expanded thyroid clonotypes (frequency above 0.001), which suggests that blood repertoires may reflect thyroid immune responses. A 13 V-J signature model separated ophthalmopathy from stable hyperthyroidism, with approximately 87% sensitivity and approximately 81% specificity in cross-validation and 80%/75% in testing. In validation, the model predicted progression to ophthalmopathy with approximately 71% sensitivity and 72% to 85% specificity, a median of 6.5 months before onset. A discovery cohort of approximately 100 patients, roughly 40 with Graves' ophthalmopathy and under 60 with stable Graves' hyperthyroidism, was used to find distinguishing TCR V-J signatures. An independent validation cohort of some 18 hyperthyroidism patients and 17 patients who later progressed to ophthalmopathy tested prospective prediction of ophthalmopathy. For training and testing, the 80 to 100 patients in the discovery cohort were randomly divided in a 7:3 ratio. In roughly six Graves' hyperthyroidism patients, the study also compared T-cell repertoires from thyroid tissue with T-cell repertoires from blood. After sampling, hyperthyroidism patients received methimazole starting at 30 mg daily, and ophthalmopathy patients received high-dose intravenous methylprednisolone. The libraries were constructed in a second round of multiplex PCR and then size-selected and purified. Paired-end sequencing of the libraries was performed with 100 bp reads on an Illumina HiSeq2000. SOAPnuke was used to process the raw data, with reads discarded if the reads contained adapters or uncalled bases, had a mean Phred below 15, or lacked an exact constant-primer or identifier match. COPE v1.2.5 was used to merge the high-quality paired reads, and each unique nucleotide sequence was defined as a clonotype. MiTCR v1.1 was used to align clonotypes to the IMGT TRBV, TRBD and TRBJ reference segments. Only V-J combinations with frequency above 0.0001, covering approximately 99% of repertoires, were analysed. A TCS score was defined as the ratio between F50 (clonal expansion) and ExV (chaos), using BLOSUM62-based TCRdist between CDR3 peptides within each V-J. Welch's t-statistics and random forest reduced approximately 520 V-J features to fewer than 15, which were used in a naive Bayes classifier (R e1071). No statistical method was used to fix the sample size in advance, and group allocation was not hidden from the investigators. TCR Vbeta CDR3 sequencing of 130 to 150 peripheral blood samples (under 45 ophthalmopathy, about 74 hyperthyroidism and around 17 progressor patients) is reported in the paper.

The sample here was peripheral blood mononuclear cells (PBMCs), taken at new diagnosis, from a patient treated with antithyroid drugs. The V gene is TRBV7-9 and the J gene is TRBJ2-5; the D gene is perhaps TRBD1 or TRBD2, each of them matching over 5 bases. The receptor comes from a man aged 18-30 years with Graves disease. Donor details come from another sample of the same person, matched by shared clones. The DNA sequence is as follows: TGTGCCAGCAGCTTCGGGACGACCACAGAGACCCAGTACTTC. It codes for CASSFGTTTETQYF.